This T cell receptor beta chain is from a study of T cell responses to AZD1222 COVID-19 vaccine. In the case of this clone: As yet, its antigen is unknown.

Study results and limitations: Repertoires were collected only later (after the peak T cell response had occurred).

Trimming cost V 0 bases and J 5 bases, with 14 bases left between them. The CDR3 has 15 amino acids. Germline V gene lookup returns CDR1 SGHRS and CDR2 YFSETQ. Generated by immunoSEQ multiplex PCR, the TCRdb table keeps only in-frame clones and is missing some. The profile covers about 140,000 clones, with approximately 89% appearing a single time and approximately 4.8% taken by the ten largest. This clonotype was sampled from an adult in good health. The sequenced sample was peripheral blood, obtained on day 0 of AZD1222 vaccination. The chain carries TRBV5-1 and TRBJ2-5; D not certain. This CDR3 is CASSLADGLGETQYF. For the CDR3, the DNA is TGCGCCAGCAGCTTGGCCGATGGGCTGGGGGAGACCCAGTACTTC. The full variable domain, with the rest looked up from reference TRBV5-1 and TRBJ2-5, is KAGVTQTPRYLIKTRGQQVTLSCSPISGHRSVSWYQQTPGQGLQFLFEYFSETQRNKGNFPGRFSGRQFSNSRSEMNVSTLELGDSALYLCASSLADGLGETQYFGPGTRLLVL.